A single sample gave rise to the 5 T cell receptor beta chains below, sequenced in a study of T cells in Graves' hyperthyroidism and ophthalmopathy. The TCR beta CDR3 regions underwent amplification using RNA transcripts as the source. The TCR CDR3 was amplified in a first-round RT-PCR using the HTBI primer set. TCRdb passed the multiplex PCR reads through MiXCR, listing each CDR3 protein once. The sample carries about 590,000 distinct CDR3 sequences, 12% to 15% recorded once. The sequencing sample was made of blood. These receptor sequences come from a woman aged 18-29 years with Graves' ophthalmopathy.

This clonotype showed up many times. The junction and the germline gene differ at one end; a read error may be behind it. This chain uses TRBV7-7 with TRBJ2-1, with D perhaps TRBD1 (6 bases). The CDR3 covers 17 residues. Germline V CDR1 and CDR2: SSHAT, FNYEAQ (reference sequence). The CDR3 coding sequence is TGTGCTAGCACCTTGAACCGACAGGATAGCTCCTACAATGAGCAGTTCTTC. Amino acids: CASTLNRQDSSYNEQFF. The full variable domain, completed using reference TRBV7-7 and TRBJ2-1, is GAGVSQSPRYKVTKRGQDVTLRCDPISSHATLYWYQQALGQGPEFLTYFNYEAQPDKSGLPSDRFSAERPEGSISTLTIQRTEQRDSAMYRCASTLNRQDSSYNEQFFGPGTRLTVL.

This clonotype was seen ten or more times. The chain employs TRBV30 and TRBJ1-1; D remains unclear. The CDR3 has 11 amino acids. Per the germline V gene, CDR1 is GTSNPN and CDR2 is SVGIG (reference sequence). V was pared by 7 bases and J by 0 bases, with 6 bases between. The CDR3 DNA reads as TGTGCCTTGACTCTGAACACTGAAGCTTTCTTT. This encodes CALTLNTEAFF.

In its sample, this clonotype was seen many times. The rearrangement links TRBV12-5 to TRBJ1-4, with D maybe TRBD1 (5 bases). The CDR3 loop spans 18 amino acids. Trimming took 0 bases from V and 10 from J, leaving 24 bases between them. Germline V lookup: CDR1 LGHNT, CDR2 FRNRAP. This chain's CDR3 is CASGLVPGSIPRGRKLFF. The CDR3 DNA follows: TGTGCTAGTGGTTTGGTCCCAGGGTCTATTCCTAGGGGTAGAAAACTGTTTTTT.

This clonotype has a count of ten or more. The chain combines TRBV19 with TRBJ2-2; 11 bases map to TRBD2. Germline V gene data show CDR1 as LNHDA and CDR2 as SQIVND (reference sequence). Trimming removed 1 base from V and 0 bases from J; junction bases left unmatched: 4. This CDR3 has 18 amino acids. The CDR3 sequence is CASSIASGRPPNTGELFF. The CDR3 DNA is TGTGCCAGTAGTATAGCTAGCGGGAGGCCTCCGAACACCGGGGAGCTGTTTTTT.

This chain joins TRBV19 and TRBJ1-1; 9 bases agree with TRBD1. The CDR3 totals 18 residues. CDR1 is LNHDA and CDR2 is SQIVND in the germline V gene (reference sequence). With V trimmed by 6 bases and J by 4 bases, 18 bases remained unmatched. CDR3 in amino acids: CASRGQGWTGPGGTEAFF. CDR3 sequence (DNA): TGTGCCAGTAGAGGACAGGGGTGGACCGGGCCGGGAGGCACTGAAGCTTTCTTT.